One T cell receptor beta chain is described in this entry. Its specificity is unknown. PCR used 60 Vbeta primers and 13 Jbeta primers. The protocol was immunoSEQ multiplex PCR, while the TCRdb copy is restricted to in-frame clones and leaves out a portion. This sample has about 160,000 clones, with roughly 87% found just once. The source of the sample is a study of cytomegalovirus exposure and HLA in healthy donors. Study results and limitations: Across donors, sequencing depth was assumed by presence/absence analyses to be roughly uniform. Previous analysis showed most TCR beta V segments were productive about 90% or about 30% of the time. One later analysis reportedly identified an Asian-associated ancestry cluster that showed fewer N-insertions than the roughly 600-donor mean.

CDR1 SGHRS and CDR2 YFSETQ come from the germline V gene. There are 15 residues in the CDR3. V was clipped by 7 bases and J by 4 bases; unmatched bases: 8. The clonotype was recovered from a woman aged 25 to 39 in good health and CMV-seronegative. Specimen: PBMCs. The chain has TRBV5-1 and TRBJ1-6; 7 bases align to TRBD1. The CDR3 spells CASQIGTEYNSPLHF. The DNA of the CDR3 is TGCGCCAGCCAAATTGGGACAGAGTATAATTCACCCCTCCACTTT. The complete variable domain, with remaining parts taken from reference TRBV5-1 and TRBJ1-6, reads KAGVTQTPRYLIKTRGQQVTLSCSPISGHRSVSWYQQTPGQGLQFLFEYFSETQRNKGNFPGRFSGRQFSNSRSEMNVSTLELGDSALYLCASQIGTEYNSPLHFGNGTRLTVT.